This passage covers 26 T cell receptor beta chains from one sample sequenced in a study of human T cells and chemical hapten exposure (dated by TCRdb to the early 2020s). Preparation of the library involved RACE. The sample was run on a NextSeq 500. TCRdb's own reprocessing of the public reads used fastp at Q25 and MiXCR and kept productive beta chains. When rows share a CDR3 protein, they turn into one entry using the most common DNA and genes. Recorded for this sample are about 57,000 distinct CDR3 sequences; about 9.3% of them occurred a single time. The biggest ten clones account for about 14% of the sample. The time point label for this specimen denotes: patch test 1, 2 weeks after DPC sensitization. The treatment or condition label here, explained by the study, means: therapeutic diphenylcyclopropenone sensitization with weekly scalp DPC. Specimen: whole blood, collected in connection with sensitization to the hapten diphenylcyclopropenone (DPC). The origin of the receptors is a woman in her forties with alopecia areata. Some clones in this sample may be carry-over from other donors' samples.

This clonotype was recorded at least ten times. This chain uses TRBV7-6 with TRBJ2-7; D might be TRBD2 (5 bases). Germline V gene lookup returns CDR1 SGHVS and CDR2 FNYEAQ. The CDR3 is made up of 14 amino acids. The V and J ends lost 5 bases and 4 bases respectively, with 15 bases between them. Written as DNA, the CDR3 is TGTGCCAGCAGCGAGGGAACCCTACATTACGAGCAGTACTTC. Translating it yields CASSEGTLHYEQYF. Full variable domain (remainder filled in from reference TRBV7-6 and TRBJ2-7): GAGVSQSPRYKVTKRGQDVALRCDPISGHVSLYWYRQALGQGPEFLTYFNYEAQQDKSGLPNDRFSAERPEGSISTLTIQRTEQRDSAMYRCASSEGTLHYEQYFGPGTRLTVT.

This clonotype was seen ten or more times. This sequence joins TRBV30 and TRBJ2-5, with 11 positions matching TRBD1. Germline V lookup: CDR1 GTSNPN, CDR2 SVGIG (reference sequence). Losses at the gene ends were 8 bases for V and 5 bases for J; bases not matched to a gene: 10. CDR3 length equals 14 residues. CDR3 sequence: CATGTGGIRETQYF. The CDR3 nucleotides are TGTGCCACCGGGACAGGGGGGATTCGGGAGACCCAGTACTTC.

This chain joins TRBV9 and TRBJ2-3; tentatively, D is TRBD1 (6 bases). Germline CDR1 is SGDLS and CDR2 is YYNGEE. The CDR3 loop spans 15 amino acids. V was shortened by 4 bases and J by 2 bases, with 14 bases between the two germline ends. CDR3 loop: CASSPGHHDTDTQYF. In nucleotides, the CDR3 is TGTGCCAGCAGCCCGGGACACCATGACACAGATACGCAGTATTTT.

There are many counts of this clonotype. The rearrangement joins TRBV7-3 to TRBJ2-3; TRBD2 might be the D (7 bases). Trimming shortened V by 5 bases and J by 2 bases, and 14 bases separated the two germline ends. The CDR3 contains 15 residues. Germline values: CDR1 SGHTA, CDR2 FQGTGA. The CDR3, as DNA: TGTGCCAGCAGCCGAGGACGGGGGGCCACAGATACGCAGTATTTT. The encoded protein is CASSRGRGATDTQYF.

This clonotype was recorded a few times. The chain combines TRBV5-1 with TRBJ1-1; D ambiguous. The CDR3 loop spans 15 amino acids. The germline gives CDR1 SGHRS, CDR2 YFSETQ. V was pared by 4 bases and J by 4 bases, with 17 bases between. In nucleotides, the CDR3 is TGCGCCAGCAGCCCACTTGGAGGGCCTAGCACTGAAGCTTTCTTT. Amino acids: CASSPLGGPSTEAFF.

In its sample, this clonotype was seen many times. The chain joins TRBV29-1 to TRBJ2-5; 7 bases are a match to TRBD1. CDR1 and CDR2 from the germline V gene are SQVTM and ANQGSEA. J was trimmed by 5 bases and V by 0 bases; bases with no gene match: 3. The CDR3 contains 13 residues. This chain's CDR3 is CSVEEGGRETQYF. CDR3 DNA sequence: TGCAGCGTTGAAGAAGGGGGCCGGGAGACCCAGTACTTC.

This clonotype was found many times. The rearrangement links TRBV5-4 to TRBJ2-7, with D perhaps TRBD1 (5 bases). Germline CDR1 is SGHNT and CDR2 is YYREEE (reference sequence). V was pared by 2 bases and J by 0 bases, with 6 bases between. The CDR3 extends over 13 amino acids. The CDR3 nucleotides are TGTGCCAGCAGCTTCCAGGGCTCCTACGAGCAGTACTTC. Translated, it gives CASSFQGSYEQYF.

This clonotype was counted a few times. The V and J genes are TRBV20-1 and TRBJ2-2, with 11 bases identical to TRBD2. Trimming cost V 6 bases and J 1 base; bases outside gene matches: 4. CDR3 length: 15 amino acids. The germline V gene has CDR1 DFQATT and CDR2 SNEGSKA (reference sequence). The CDR3, as DNA: TGCAGTGCAGGGGGACTAGCGGAGAACACCGGGGAGCTGTTTTTT. This gives the protein CSAGGLAENTGELFF.

This clonotype has a count of ten or more. The chain uses TRBV2 and TRBJ1-6; 8 bases map to TRBD1. V lost 6 bases to trimming and J lost 8 bases; unmatched junction nucleotides: 9. This CDR3 is 15 amino acids long. Germline CDR1 is SNHLY and CDR2 is FYNNEI. CDR3 sequence (DNA): TGTGCCAGCAGATTGGGACAGGCGCTATATTCACCCCTCCACTTT. This translates into CASRLGQALYSPLHF.

V is TRBV9 and J is TRBJ2-3; D unresolved. The CDR3 length is 14 residues. V was clipped by 5 bases and J by 0 bases, with 10 bases between them. The germline V gene encodes CDR1 SGDLS and CDR2 YYNGEE. This CDR3 reads CASSARESTDTQYF. CDR3 DNA: TGTGCCAGCAGTGCCCGAGAGAGCACAGATACGCAGTATTTT.

This clonotype was counted ten times or more. The chain carries TRBV3-1 and TRBJ2-7; tentatively, D is TRBD1 (6 bases). The V end lost 2 bases, the J end lost 5 bases, and 16 bases lay between the germline ends. CDR1 is LGHDT, CDR2 YNNKEL, per germline (reference sequence). The CDR3 is 15 amino acids. CDR3 sequence reads: CASSQKGRGRNEQYF. CDR3 DNA: TGTGCCAGCAGCCAAAAGGGCAGGGGAAGGAACGAGCAGTACTTC.

This clonotype has ten or more counts. The V and J genes are TRBV2 and TRBJ2-7; TRBD1 might be the D (7 bases). The CDR3 covers 13 residues. CDR1 is SNHLY, CDR2 FYNNEI, per germline. Trimming removed 3 bases at V and 6 bases at J, with 12 bases between. CDR3 protein: CASSENRGGEQYF. The DNA for the CDR3 is TGTGCCAGCAGTGAGAACAGGGGAGGCGAGCAGTACTTC.

The sample holds many counts of this clonotype. The chain links TRBV30 to TRBJ1-3; no clear D. This CDR3 spans 10 amino acids. Germline values: CDR1 GTSNPN, CDR2 SVGIG (reference sequence). Trimming shortened V by 7 bases and J by 4 bases, and 5 bases separated the two germline ends. CDR3 residues: CAYQGNTIYF. CDR3 nucleotide sequence: TGTGCCTACCAGGGAAACACCATATATTTT.

This clonotype has at least ten counts. The chain is built from TRBV18 and TRBJ2-2, with a tentative D call TRBD1 (6 bases). Trimming took off 5 bases at V and 2 bases at J, with 15 bases between the two ends. CDR3 length: 16 residues. Germline lookup yields CDR1 KGHSH and CDR2 LQKENI. CDR3 nucleotides: TGTGCCAGCTCATCCGCCGGGACACTTAACACCGGGGAGCTGTTTTTT. It codes for CASSSAGTLNTGELFF. Together with reference TRBV18 and TRBJ2-2, the CDR3 gives the full variable domain: NAGVMQNPRHLVRRRGQEARLRCSPMKGHSHVYWYRQLPEEGLKFMVYLQKENIIDESGMPKERFSAEFPKEGPSILRIQQVVRGDSAAYFCASSSAGTLNTGELFFGEGSRLTVL.

J is TRBJ2-3 and V is TRBV5-1; D ambiguous. Trimming took off 4 bases at V and 3 bases at J, with 6 bases between the two ends. Germline V gene data show CDR1 as SGHRS and CDR2 as YFSETQ. CDR3 size: 12 residues. The CDR3 bases are TGCGCCAGCAGCGAGACGACAGATACGCAGTATTTT. This codes for CASSETTDTQYF.

In its sample, this clonotype was seen many times. The chain combines TRBV29-1 with TRBJ2-1, with a weak D call TRBD1 (5 bases). CDR1 is SQVTM, CDR2 ANQGSEA, per germline. V was pared by 7 bases and J by 8 bases, with 15 bases between. This CDR3 is 12 amino acids long. The CDR3 spells CSADRQTDEQFF. Here the CDR3 DNA reads TGCAGCGCAGACCGACAGACGGATGAGCAGTTCTTC.

The table lists this clonotype with many counts. The V and J genes are TRBV10-3 and TRBJ1-3, with D unclear. Germline lookup yields CDR1 ENHRY and CDR2 SYGVKD. V dropped 11 bases and J dropped 2 bases, with 13 bases sitting between them. The CDR3 has 13 residues. DNA for the CDR3: TGTGCCGTGCTCTGGTCGCCTGGAAACACCATATATTTT. Amino acid sequence: CAVLWSPGNTIYF.

The V call is TRBV5-1, the J call TRBJ2-7; D is undetermined. The CDR3 covers 14 residues. V was shortened by 0 bases and J by 2 bases, with 9 bases between the two germline ends. Germline assignment: CDR1 SGHRS and CDR2 YFSETQ. The CDR3 DNA reads as TGCGCCAGCAGCTTGGGATCGGATGCCTACGAGCAGTACTTC. Translated, it gives CASSLGSDAYEQYF.

The genes are TRBV30 and TRBJ1-5; D is unclear. V lost 3 bases and J 2 bases, leaving 17 bases between the germline ends. This CDR3 has 16 residues. The germline CDR1 and CDR2 sequences are GTSNPN and SVGIG (reference sequence). The CDR3 is CAWSRITPGGNQPQHF. The CDR3 DNA reads as TGTGCCTGGAGCCGTATAACGCCTGGGGGCAATCAGCCCCAGCATTTT.

This clonotype was recorded at least ten times. The chain uses TRBV6-6 and TRBJ2-3, with 9 bases aligning to TRBD2. This CDR3 spans 17 amino acids. Germline V gene sequence: CDR1 MNHNY, CDR2 SVGAGI (reference sequence). The V gene end was trimmed by 2 bases and the J gene end by 2 bases; junction bases not matched to a gene: 8. In DNA, the CDR3 is TGTGCCAGCAGTTACGTAGAACTAGCGGGTATCACAGATACGCAGTATTTT. Its protein is CASSYVELAGITDTQYF.

The table lists this clonotype with a few counts. This chain joins TRBV7-2 and TRBJ1-5, with 10 bases that match TRBD1. Per germline, CDR1 SGHTA and CDR2 FQGNSA. V lost 1 base to trimming and J lost 2 bases; unmatched junction nucleotides: 5. The CDR3 totals 17 residues. The CDR3 loop is CASSLGRQGARNQPQHF. The CDR3 DNA reads as TGTGCCAGCAGCTTAGGCCGACAGGGGGCTCGCAATCAGCCCCAGCATTTT.

This clonotype has a count of ten or more. The gene calls are TRBV5-5 and TRBJ2-3; TRBD2 agrees at 13 bases. V shed 4 bases and J 2 bases; nucleotides not matched to a gene: 10. This CDR3 spans 18 amino acids. Per germline, CDR1 SGHKS and CDR2 YYEKEE (reference sequence). DNA of the CDR3: TGTGCCAGCAGCCGCACGGGACTAGCGGGAACCTACACAGATACGCAGTATTTT. Translating gives CASSRTGLAGTYTDTQYF.

This clonotype has at least ten counts. The V gene is TRBV5-5, the J gene TRBJ2-3, with 8 nucleotides matching TRBD1. Germline CDR1 and CDR2: SGHKS and YYEKEE (reference sequence). V shed 3 bases and J 4 bases; nucleotides not matched to a gene: 4. The CDR3 totals 14 residues. The CDR3 is CASSSNRGADTQYF. The CDR3 DNA sequence: TGTGCCAGCAGCTCGAACAGGGGGGCAGATACGCAGTATTTT.

Only a few counts were recorded for this clonotype. The CDR3 is CASSSRASGQETQYF. For the CDR3, the DNA is TGTGCCAGCAGCTCACGGGCTAGCGGACAAGAGACCCAGTACTTC. The chain couples TRBV11-3 to TRBJ2-5; 7 nucleotides align to TRBD2. Germline CDR1 is SGHNT and CDR2 is YENEEA. Trimming cost V 4 bases and J 2 bases; bases outside gene matches: 7. The CDR3 loop spans 15 amino acids.

J is TRBJ1-3 and V is TRBV7-3; D unclear. The V and J ends lost 4 bases and 4 bases respectively, with 8 bases between them. This CDR3 contains 13 residues. In germline, CDR1 is SGHTA, CDR2 FQGTGA. CDR3 protein: CASSSSEGNTIYF. The CDR3 coding sequence is TGTGCCAGCAGCTCCTCCGAAGGAAACACCATATATTTT.

This clonotype was found once. This may arise from a read error, as a much more abundant clone is one base away. No conserved phenylalanine or tryptophan is present at the end of the CDR3, so a read error is the likely explanation. The chain joins TRBV20-1 to TRBJ2-4; unclear D gene. CDR3 length equals 13 residues. CDR1 is DFQATT, CDR2 SNEGSKA, per germline (reference sequence). Trimming took 3 bases from V and 3 from J, leaving 9 bases between them. This CDR3 is CSARAVDKNIQYI. CDR3 nucleotides: TGCAGTGCTAGGGCGGTAGACAAAAACATTCAGTACATC.